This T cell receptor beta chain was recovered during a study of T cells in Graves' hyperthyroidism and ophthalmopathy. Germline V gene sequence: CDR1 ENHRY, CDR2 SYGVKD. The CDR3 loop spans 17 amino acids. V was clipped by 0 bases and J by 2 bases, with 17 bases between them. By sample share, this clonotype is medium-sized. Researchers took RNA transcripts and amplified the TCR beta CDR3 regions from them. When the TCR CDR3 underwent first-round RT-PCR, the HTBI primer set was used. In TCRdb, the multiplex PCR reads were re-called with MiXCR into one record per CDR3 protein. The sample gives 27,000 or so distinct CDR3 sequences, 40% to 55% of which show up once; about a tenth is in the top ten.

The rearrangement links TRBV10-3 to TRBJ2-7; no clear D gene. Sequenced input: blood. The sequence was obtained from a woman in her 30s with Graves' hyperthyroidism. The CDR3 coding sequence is TGTGCCATCAGTGAGTCGATTCTAAGGGTAAGACCCTACGAGCAGTACTTC. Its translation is CAISESILRVRPYEQYF.